Below are 5 T cell receptor beta chains sequenced from a single sample in a study of OX40 agonist ivuxolimab in advanced cancers. The repertoire was sequenced with immunoSEQ multiplex PCR; TCRdb's copy has only in-frame clones and lacks some. The table has 40,000 to 60,000 clones, more than 65% seen once. The sequences come from CD4+ or CD8+ T cells sorted from blood, collected in a trial of the OX40 agonist ivuxolimab. The source is an adult with an advanced solid tumor such as melanoma, head and neck, liver or kidney cancer.

This clone appeared once. The rearrangement links TRBV28 to TRBJ1-2; TRBD1 is a possible D gene (6 bases). Trimming cost V 2 bases and J 2 bases, with 9 bases left between them. CDR1 and CDR2 from the germline V gene are MDHEN and SYDVKM. The CDR3 is made up of 14 amino acids. The CDR3 loop reads CASSLGTGNYGYTF. CDR3 sequence (DNA): TGTGCCAGCAGTTTAGGTACAGGGAACTATGGCTACACCTTC.

The J gene is TRBJ1-2, the V gene TRBV6-5, with D possibly being TRBD1 (5 bases). This CDR3 is 15 amino acids long. Germline CDR1 and CDR2: MNHEY and SVGAGI. Trimming took off 5 bases at V and 5 bases at J, with 18 bases between the two ends. CDR3 amino acids: CASSNGATPKYGYTF. CDR3 DNA: TGTGCCAGCAGTAATGGGGCAACTCCGAAGTATGGCTACACCTTC.

This chain connects TRBV30 to TRBJ2-2; TRBD1 or TRBD2 may be the D gene (6 bases each). Looked up from germline, CDR1 is GTSNPN and CDR2 is SVGIG (reference sequence). CDR3 length equals 17 residues. V was trimmed by 0 bases and J by 4 bases, leaving 18 bases between them. CDR3 nucleotide sequence: TGTGCCTGGAGTGTACTTGGCGGGACAATGGGCACCGGGGAGCTGTTTTTT. This gives the protein CAWSVLGGTMGTGELFF.

This chain links TRBV25-1 with TRBJ1-5, with D perhaps matching TRBD1 (6 bases). This CDR3 has 15 amino acids. Germline loops: CDR1 MGHDK, CDR2 SYGVNS. Trimming removed 6 bases at V and 4 bases at J, with 16 bases between. CDR3 bases: TGTGCCAGCAGGTCAGGGGAAGGTACAAATCAGCCCCAGCATTTT. The encoded protein is CASRSGEGTNQPQHF. Full variable domain (remainder filled in from reference TRBV25-1 and TRBJ1-5): EADIYQTPRYLVIGTGKKITLECSQTMGHDKMYWYQQDPGMELHLIHYSYGVNSTEKGDLSSESTVSRIRTEHFPLTLESARPSHTSQYLCASRSGEGTNQPQHFGDGTRLSIL.

The rearrangement joins TRBV15 to TRBJ1-1; D is unresolved. Germline V lookup: CDR1 LNHNV, CDR2 YYDKDF (reference sequence). The germline V and J ends were trimmed by 1 base and 1 base, with 4 bases remaining between them. The CDR3 extends over 13 amino acids. CDR3 sequence (DNA): TGTGCCACCAGCAGAGCGGGGAACACTGAAGCTTTCTTT. Its protein product is CATSRAGNTEAFF.